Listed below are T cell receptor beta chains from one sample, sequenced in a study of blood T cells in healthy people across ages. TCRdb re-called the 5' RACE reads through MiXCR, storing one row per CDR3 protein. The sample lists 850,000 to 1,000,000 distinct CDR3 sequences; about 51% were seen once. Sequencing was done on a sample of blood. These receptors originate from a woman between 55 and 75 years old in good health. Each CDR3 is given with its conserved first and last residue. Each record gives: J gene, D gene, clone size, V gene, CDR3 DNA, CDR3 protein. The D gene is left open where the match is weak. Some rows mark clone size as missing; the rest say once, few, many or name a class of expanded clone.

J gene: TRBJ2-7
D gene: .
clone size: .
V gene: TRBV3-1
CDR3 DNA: TGTGCCAGCAGCCAGGCGGTAGTGTTCTACGAGCAGTACTTC
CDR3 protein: CASSQAVVFYEQYF

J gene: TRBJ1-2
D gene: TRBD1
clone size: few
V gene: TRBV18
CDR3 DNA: TGTGCCAGCTCACCAACGGGACAGGTCGACTATGGCTACACCTTC
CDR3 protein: CASSPTGQVDYGYTF

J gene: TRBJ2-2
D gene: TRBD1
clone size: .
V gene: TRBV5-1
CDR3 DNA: TGCGCCAGCAGCGGGACAGGGAGCACCGGGGAGCTGTTTTTT
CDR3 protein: CASSGTGSTGELFF

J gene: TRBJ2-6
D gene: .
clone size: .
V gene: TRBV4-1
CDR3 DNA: TGCGCCAGCAGCCAAGGCTTGAGGGGAGCACCTGGGGCCAACGTCCTGACTTTC
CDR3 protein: CASSQGLRGAPGANVLTF

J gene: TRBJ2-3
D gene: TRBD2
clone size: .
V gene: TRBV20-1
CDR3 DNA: TGCAGTGCTACCCTTGGGACTAGCGCAAACACAGATACGCAGTATTTT
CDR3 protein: CSATLGTSANTDTQYF

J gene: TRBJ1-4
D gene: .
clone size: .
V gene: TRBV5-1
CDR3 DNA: TGCGCCAGCAGCTTGGCGGGCAGTAGGGATGAAAAACTGTTTTTT
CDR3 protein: CASSLAGSRDEKLFF

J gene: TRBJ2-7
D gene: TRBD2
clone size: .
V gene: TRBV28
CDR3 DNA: TGTGCCAGCTTGTCGGCCGGGACTAGCGGGAGGGATTCCTACGAGCAGTACTTT
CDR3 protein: CASLSAGTSGRDSYEQYF

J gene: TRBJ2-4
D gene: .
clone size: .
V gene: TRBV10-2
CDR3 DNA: TGCGCCAGCAGTGAAGACAGGAGAGCGGGGATGGGGAACATTCAGTACTTC
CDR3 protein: CASSEDRRAGMGNIQYF

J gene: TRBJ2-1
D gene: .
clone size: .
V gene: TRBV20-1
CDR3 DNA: TGCAGTGCTAGTAGGGGCCGGGGCGCGGGTAATGAGCAGTTCTTC
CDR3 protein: CSASRGRGAGNEQFF

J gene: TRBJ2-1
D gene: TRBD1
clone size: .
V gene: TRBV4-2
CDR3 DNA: TGTGCCAGCAGCCATGGGACAGGGGATAATGAGCAGTTCTTC
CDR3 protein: CASSHGTGDNEQFF

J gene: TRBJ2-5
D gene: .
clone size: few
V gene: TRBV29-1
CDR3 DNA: TGCAGCGTAACCGGGGCCTCTGAGGGGGAGACCCAGTACTTC
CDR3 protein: CSVTGASEGETQYF

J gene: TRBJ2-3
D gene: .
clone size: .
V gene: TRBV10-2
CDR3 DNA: TGCGCCAGCAGTGAGTCGAGCCTCCCAGATACGCAGTATTTT
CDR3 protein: CASSESSLPDTQYF

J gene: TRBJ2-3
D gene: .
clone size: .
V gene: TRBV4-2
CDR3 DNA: TGTGCCAGCAGCCAAGCGCGCAACACAGATACGCAGTATTTT
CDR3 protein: CASSQARNTDTQYF

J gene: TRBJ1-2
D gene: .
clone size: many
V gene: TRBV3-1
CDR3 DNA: TGTGCCAGCAGCCAAGACGTTAGGACCGCACTCTATGGCTACACCTTC
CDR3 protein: CASSQDVRTALYGYTF

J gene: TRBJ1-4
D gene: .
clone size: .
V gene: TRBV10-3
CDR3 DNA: TGTGCCATCAGTGAGGGGGGAGAGGGGATTGGCGAAAAACTGTTTTTT
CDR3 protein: CAISEGGEGIGEKLFF

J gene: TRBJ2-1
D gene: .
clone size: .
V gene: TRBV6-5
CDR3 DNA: TGTGCCAGCAGTTACTCGTTAGCCAATGAGCAGTTCTTC
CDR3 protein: CASSYSLANEQFF

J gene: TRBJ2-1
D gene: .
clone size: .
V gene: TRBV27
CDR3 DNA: TGTGCCAGCAGCGGTATAAGCGGCAATGAGCAGTTCTTC
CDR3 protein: CASSGISGNEQFF

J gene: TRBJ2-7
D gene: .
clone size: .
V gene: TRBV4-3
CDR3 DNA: TGCGCCAGCAGCCAAGATTCGGAGGGGACTTACTCCTACGAGCAGTACTTC
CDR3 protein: CASSQDSEGTYSYEQYF

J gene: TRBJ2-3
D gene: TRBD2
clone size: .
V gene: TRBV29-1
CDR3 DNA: TGCAGCGGGGAGCTAGCGGGAGTCACAGATACGCAGTATTTT
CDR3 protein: CSGELAGVTDTQYF

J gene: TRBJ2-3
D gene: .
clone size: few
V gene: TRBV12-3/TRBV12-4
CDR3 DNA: TGTGCCAGCAGTTCCCGCGGGAAGGGGCAGTATTTT
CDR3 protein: CASSSRGKGQYF

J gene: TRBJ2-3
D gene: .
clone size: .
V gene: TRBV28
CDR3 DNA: TGTGCCAGCAGGACCATGACTCTTACAGATACGCAGTATTTT
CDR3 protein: CASRTMTLTDTQYF

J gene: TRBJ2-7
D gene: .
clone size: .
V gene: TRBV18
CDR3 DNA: TGTGCCAGCTCGTTACAGAGCAGCCTCTACGAGCAGTACTTC
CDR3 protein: CASSLQSSLYEQYF

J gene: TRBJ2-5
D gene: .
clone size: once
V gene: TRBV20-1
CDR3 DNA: TGCAGTGCCAGTAAGATAGGGGAGTACCAAGAGACCCAGTACTTC
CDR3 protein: CSASKIGEYQETQYF

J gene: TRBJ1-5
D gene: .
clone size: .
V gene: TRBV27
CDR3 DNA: TGTGCCAGCAGCCGGAGGCCAAAATATCAGCCCCAGCATTTT
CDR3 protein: CASSRRPKYQPQHF

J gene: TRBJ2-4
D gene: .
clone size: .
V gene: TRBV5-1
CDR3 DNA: TGCGCCAGCAGCTTGGGCGGGGAGTCGTACATTCAGTACTTC
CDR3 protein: CASSLGGESYIQYF

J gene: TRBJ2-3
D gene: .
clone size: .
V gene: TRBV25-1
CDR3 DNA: TGTGCCAGCATCGCCAGGGGAAAAGATACGCAGTATTTT
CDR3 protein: CASIARGKDTQYF

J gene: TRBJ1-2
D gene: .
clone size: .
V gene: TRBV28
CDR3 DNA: TGTGCCAGCAGGCCCTCCAGGCGCGCCTATGGCTACACCTTC
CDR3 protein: CASRPSRRAYGYTF

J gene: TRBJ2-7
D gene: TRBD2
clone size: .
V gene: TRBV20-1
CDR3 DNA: TGCAGTGCTAGTGTTTGGCGGGACTATGTCTACGAGCAGTACTTC
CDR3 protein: CSASVWRDYVYEQYF

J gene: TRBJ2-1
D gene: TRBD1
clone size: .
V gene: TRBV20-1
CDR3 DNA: TGCAGTAATTCGAGGGGGCTTGACCTGTTCTCTTCTGAGCAGTTCTTC
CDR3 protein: CSNSRGLDLFSSEQFF

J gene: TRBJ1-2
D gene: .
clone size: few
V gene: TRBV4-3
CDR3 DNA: TGCGCCAGCAGCCAAGAATCCTGTGGCTACACCTTC
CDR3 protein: CASSQESCGYTF

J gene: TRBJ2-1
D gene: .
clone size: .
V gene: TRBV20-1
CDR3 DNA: TGCAGTGCTAGAGATTCGAGAGTCTCCTACAATGAGCAGTTCTTC
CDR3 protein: CSARDSRVSYNEQFF

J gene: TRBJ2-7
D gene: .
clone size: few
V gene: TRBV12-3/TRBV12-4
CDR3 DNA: TGTGCCAGCGCGACCGAAGCCTTCTACGAGCAGTACTTC
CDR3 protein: CASATEAFYEQYF

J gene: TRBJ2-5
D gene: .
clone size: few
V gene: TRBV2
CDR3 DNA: TGTGCCAGCAAGAGGGCGATCCAGTACTTC
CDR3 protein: CASKRAIQYF

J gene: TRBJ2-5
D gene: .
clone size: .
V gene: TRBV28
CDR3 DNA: TGTGCCAGCAGTTTATACACCCGAGGGCAGTACTTC
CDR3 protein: CASSLYTRGQYF

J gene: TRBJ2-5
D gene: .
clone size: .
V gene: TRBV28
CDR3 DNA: TGTGCCAGCAGTTTAGCGACAGACACTCAAGAGACCCAGTACTTC
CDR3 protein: CASSLATDTQETQYF

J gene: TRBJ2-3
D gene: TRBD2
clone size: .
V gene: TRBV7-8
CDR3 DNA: TGTGCCATCAAGCACCCGGGTCCGGGGGGAGATACGCAGTATTTT
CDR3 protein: CAIKHPGPGGDTQYF

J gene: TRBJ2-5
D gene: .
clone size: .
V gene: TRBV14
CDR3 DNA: TGTGCCAGCAGCCAAGTTGACAGAGGGTACCAAGAGACCCAGTACTTC
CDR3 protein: CASSQVDRGYQETQYF

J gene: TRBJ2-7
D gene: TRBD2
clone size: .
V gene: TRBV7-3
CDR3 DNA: TGTGCCAGCAGCTTACGTCGACTAGCGGGAGACTTCCACGAGCAGTACTTC
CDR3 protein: CASSLRRLAGDFHEQYF

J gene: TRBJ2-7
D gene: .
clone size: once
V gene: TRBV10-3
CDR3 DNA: TGTGCCATCAGCCCGATCAGAGCTGACTACGAGCAGTACTTC
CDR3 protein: CAISPIRADYEQYF

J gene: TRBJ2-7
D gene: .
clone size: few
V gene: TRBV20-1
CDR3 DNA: TGCAGTGCCGGGACATCCAGCTCCTACGAGCAGTACTTC
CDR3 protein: CSAGTSSSYEQYF

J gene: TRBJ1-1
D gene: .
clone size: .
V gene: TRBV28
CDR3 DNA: TGTGCCAGCAGTTTCTTTATCAAACAGGCTGGCGAAGCTTTCTTT
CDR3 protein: CASSFFIKQAGEAFF

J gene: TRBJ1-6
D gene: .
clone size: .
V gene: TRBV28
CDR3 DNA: TGTGCCAGCAGTTTTCCCCTCGGAGGGAATTCACCCCTCCACTTT
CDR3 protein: CASSFPLGGNSPLHF

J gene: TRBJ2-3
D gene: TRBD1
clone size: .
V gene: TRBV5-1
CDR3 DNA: TGCGCCAGCAGCCGGGCGACAGGGGGCATCTTAGATACGCAGTATTTT
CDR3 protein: CASSRATGGILDTQYF

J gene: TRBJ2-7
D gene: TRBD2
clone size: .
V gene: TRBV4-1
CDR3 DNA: TGCGCCAGCAGCCACAGACTAGCGGGAGGCGCCTACGAGCAGTACTTC
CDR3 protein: CASSHRLAGGAYEQYF

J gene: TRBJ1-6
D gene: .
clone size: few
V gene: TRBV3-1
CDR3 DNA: TGTGCCAGCAGCCAAGGGACAGTTAATTCACCCCTCCACTTT
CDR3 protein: CASSQGTVNSPLHF

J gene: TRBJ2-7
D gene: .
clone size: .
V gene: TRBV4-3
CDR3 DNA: TGCGCCAGCAGCCAAGATCTCCTAGCGAACGCCTACGAGCAGTACTTC
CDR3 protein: CASSQDLLANAYEQYF

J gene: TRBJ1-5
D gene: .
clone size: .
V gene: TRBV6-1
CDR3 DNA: TGTGCCAGCGAAGTAGGGGATAATCAGCCCCAGCATTTT
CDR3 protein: CASEVGDNQPQHF